This entry lists 27 T cell receptor beta chains sequenced from one sample in a study of T cells in Graves' hyperthyroidism and ophthalmopathy. From RNA transcripts, TCR beta CDR3 regions were amplified. When the TCR CDR3 underwent first-round RT-PCR, the HTBI primer set was used. TCRdb re-called the multiplex PCR reads with MiXCR, one entry per CDR3 protein. The sample has hundreds of thousands of distinct CDR3 sequences, roughly 15% seen once. The sequencing input was blood. These receptors all stem from a woman in her late teens or twenties with Graves' hyperthyroidism.

This clonotype was seen more than once but under ten times. This chain links TRBV12-3 or TRBV12-4 with TRBJ2-1; the match to TRBD2 covers 10 bases. V dropped 8 bases and J dropped 9; count of bases not matched to a gene: 10. The length of the CDR3 is 14 residues. This chain's CDR3 is CASQGTSEWVEQFF. CDR3 coding DNA: TGTGCCAGCCAAGGGACTAGCGAATGGGTTGAGCAGTTCTTC.

The CDR3 here is CSARDPSGRVYEQYF. CDR3 nucleotides: TGCAGTGCTAGAGACCCCAGCGGGAGGGTATACGAGCAGTACTTC. The chain carries TRBV20-1 and TRBJ2-7; 10 bases are shared with TRBD2. CDR1 is DFQATT and CDR2 is SNEGSKA in the germline V gene (reference sequence). Trimming removed 0 bases from V and 4 bases from J; junction bases left unmatched: 6. The CDR3 loop spans 15 amino acids.

This clonotype has at least ten counts. The chain employs TRBV6-5 and TRBJ2-7, with a weak D call TRBD1 (5 bases). The CDR3 is 12 residues long. V lost 2 bases and J lost 3, with 5 bases in between. CDR1 is MNHEY and CDR2 is SVGAGI in the germline V gene. The CDR3 nucleotides read TGTGCCAGCAGTTACGACAGCTACGAGCAGTACTTC. This codes for CASSYDSYEQYF.

The chain employs TRBV20-1 and TRBJ2-5; 9 bases are a match to TRBD1. The CDR3 is 14 residues long. Germline assignment: CDR1 DFQATT and CDR2 SNEGSKA (reference sequence). Germline trimming cut 5 bases from V and 5 bases from J; bases unmatched to any gene: 9. The CDR3: CSACGTGFGETQYF. CDR3 nucleotide sequence: TGCAGTGCTTGTGGGACAGGGTTTGGGGAGACCCAGTACTTC.

The chain couples TRBV4-1 to TRBJ2-1, with D possibly being TRBD1 (6 bases). Trimming left V 4 bases short and J 7 bases short, with 17 bases between. CDR1 MGHRA and CDR2 YSYEKL come from the germline V gene. There are 15 residues in the CDR3. CDR3 nucleotide sequence: TGCGCCAGCAGCCTCACCGGGACGCAGGGGAATGAGCAGTTCTTC. Its protein is CASSLTGTQGNEQFF.

This clonotype was counted ten times or more. The chain links TRBV6-1 to TRBJ2-1; 11 positions agree with TRBD2. The CDR3 is made up of 14 amino acids. Germline lookup yields CDR1 MNHNS and CDR2 SASEGT. The J segment lost 7 bases and the V segment lost 4 bases, leaving 3 bases of the junction unmatched. CDR3 residues: CASSVAGGGNEQFF. In DNA form, the CDR3 reads TGTGCCAGCAGTGTAGCGGGAGGGGGGAATGAGCAGTTCTTC.

The chain joins TRBV28 to TRBJ1-2; tentative D call: TRBD1 (6 bases). CDR3 length equals 15 residues. Germline values: CDR1 MDHEN, CDR2 SYDVKM. DNA of the CDR3: TGTGCGTCCTGGGACAACCGCAGAGGAAACTATGGCTACACCTTC. It specifies CASWDNRRGNYGYTF.

This clonotype was detected ten times or more. The chain uses TRBV28 and TRBJ2-7, with 7 nucleotides matching TRBD1. Per germline, CDR1 MDHEN and CDR2 SYDVKM. With 4 bases clipped from V and 9 bases from J, the junction kept 12 bases outside the gene matches. The CDR3 spans 14 residues. CDR3 residues: CASSSGTEPQLQYF. CDR3 DNA: TGTGCCAGCAGTTCCGGGACAGAACCCCAGCTGCAGTACTTC.

In its sample, this clonotype was seen many times. This chain links TRBV18 with TRBJ2-7, with TRBD1 matching over 7 bases. The V gene's germline CDR1 is KGHSH and CDR2 LQKENI. The J segment lost 0 bases and the V segment lost 4 bases, leaving 3 bases of the junction unmatched. The CDR3 extends over 14 amino acids. Here the CDR3 DNA reads TGTGCCAGCTCACGACAGGGATTCTCCTACGAGCAGTACTTC. Amino acids: CASSRQGFSYEQYF.

This clonotype has just a few counts. The CDR3 protein is CASRRIRGQSSGANVLTF. For the CDR3, the DNA is TGTGCCAGCAGGAGAATCAGGGGTCAAAGCTCTGGGGCCAACGTCCTGACTTTC. This chain joins TRBV2 and TRBJ2-6; a possible D gene is TRBD1 (6 bases). Trimming pared 6 bases from V and 0 bases from J, leaving 18 bases between. The CDR3 totals 18 residues. CDR1 and CDR2 from the germline V gene are SNHLY and FYNNEI.

Many counts were recorded for this clonotype. V usage is TRBV11-2 and J usage is TRBJ1-1; D is possibly TRBD1 (6 bases). The V and J ends lost 5 bases and 0 bases respectively, with 10 bases between them. Germline V lookup: CDR1 SGHAT, CDR2 FQNNGV. The length of the CDR3 is 14 residues. CDR3 protein: CASSQGHLNTEAFF. CDR3 bases: TGTGCCAGCAGCCAGGGACACCTGAACACTGAAGCTTTCTTT.

Worth noting for this clonotype: A read error may be the cause here, since a much bigger clone is one base away. The chain couples TRBV11-3 to TRBJ2-7; perhaps D is TRBD1 or TRBD2 (6 bases each). Between the trimmed V and J ends, which lost 5 bases and 2 bases, there was a span of 13 bases. The CDR3 consists of 14 residues. The germline V gene encodes CDR1 SGHNT and CDR2 YENEEA. DNA of the CDR3: TGTGCCAGCAGCCAAGGAGGGACAACCTACGAGCAGTACTTC. This encodes CASSQGGTTYEQYF.

This clonotype was picked up many times. This chain uses TRBV2 with TRBJ1-2, with D perhaps TRBD1 (6 bases). This CDR3 has 15 amino acids. V gave up 3 bases and J gave up 4 bases, with 15 bases separating them. In germline, CDR1 is SNHLY, CDR2 FYNNEI. The CDR3 spells CASSEVGGQIYGYTF. The CDR3, as DNA: TGTGCCAGCAGTGAGGTCGGGGGACAAATCTATGGCTACACCTTC.

The V gene is TRBV11-2, the J gene TRBJ2-3; maybe TRBD2 (6 bases). Per the germline V gene, CDR1 is SGHAT and CDR2 is FQNNGV. This CDR3 has 15 residues. The germline V and J ends were trimmed by 5 bases and 0 bases, with 12 bases remaining between them. The CDR3 DNA reads TGTGCCAGCAGCCCTATGGGGGGTAGCACAGATACGCAGTATTTT. Translated: CASSPMGGSTDTQYF. The entire variable domain, with the rest obtained from reference TRBV11-2 and TRBJ2-3, is as follows: EAGVAQSPRYKIIEKRQSVAFWCNPISGHATLYWYQQILGQGPKLLIQFQNNGVVDDSQLPKDRFSAERLKGVDSTLKIQPAKLEDSAVYLCASSPMGGSTDTQYFGPGTRLTVL.

The chain is built from TRBV19 and TRBJ2-1; D not certain. Trimming pared 3 bases from V and 1 base from J, leaving 10 bases between. There are 15 residues in the CDR3. Germline V gene sequence: CDR1 LNHDA, CDR2 SQIVND (reference sequence). The CDR3 sequence is CASSIGLTSYNEQFF. For the CDR3, the DNA is TGTGCCAGTAGTATTGGCTTGACTTCCTACAATGAGCAGTTCTTC. The full variable domain, with the rest looked up from reference TRBV19 and TRBJ2-1, is DGGITQSPKYLFRKEGQNVTLSCEQNLNHDAMYWYRQDPGQGLRLIYYSQIVNDFQKGDIAEGYSVSREKKESFPLTVTSAQKNPTAFYLCASSIGLTSYNEQFFGPGTRLTVL.

This clonotype showed up many times. The chain has TRBV11-3 and TRBJ2-1, with no clear D. Deletions cut 2 bases from V and 1 base from J, with 9 bases between. The germline gives CDR1 SGHNT, CDR2 YENEEA. This CDR3 comprises 15 residues. CDR3 region: CASSLKGMSYNEQFF. For the CDR3, the DNA is TGTGCCAGCAGCTTAAAGGGTATGTCCTACAATGAGCAGTTCTTC.

This clonotype showed up many times. CDR3 sequence reads: CSVGTSGVTQYF. The CDR3 region has the DNA TGCAGCGTTGGGACTAGCGGGGTAACGCAGTATTTT. J is TRBJ2-3 and V is TRBV29-1, with 12 bases that match TRBD2. The CDR3 is made up of 12 amino acids. Germline V gives CDR1 SQVTM, CDR2 ANQGSEA. Trimming cost V 4 bases and J 9 bases; bases outside gene matches: 2.

The rearrangement uses TRBV13 and TRBJ2-7; D possibly corresponds to TRBD1 (6 bases). Looked up from germline, CDR1 is PRHDT and CDR2 is FYEKMQ (reference sequence). This CDR3 comprises 18 residues. V gave up 4 bases and J gave up 3 bases, with 25 bases separating them. This CDR3 reads CASSYRKGSGETIYEQYF. The DNA for the CDR3 is TGTGCCAGCAGCTATCGAAAAGGTTCAGGGGAGACAATCTACGAGCAGTACTTC. Drawing the rest from reference TRBV13 and TRBJ2-7, the complete variable domain is AAGVIQSPRHLIKEKRETATLKCYPIPRHDTVYWYQQGPGQDPQFLISFYEKMQSDKGSIPDRFSAQQFSDYHSELNMSSLELGDSALYFCASSYRKGSGETIYEQYFGPGTRLTVT.

Many counts were recorded for this clonotype. The chain uses TRBV27 and TRBJ2-5; tentatively, D is TRBD1 (5 bases). The germline V gene encodes CDR1 MNHEY and CDR2 SMNVEV (reference sequence). The CDR3 is 14 amino acids. V lost 8 bases and J 2 bases, leaving 15 bases between the germline ends. The CDR3 DNA reads as TGTGCCAGCTCGTCTTTAGGACAACAAGAGACCCAGTACTTC. It codes for CASSSLGQQETQYF.

The V call is TRBV14, the J call TRBJ2-1; 12 bases agree with TRBD2. Germline CDR1 SGHDN, CDR2 FVKESK. This CDR3 comprises 16 residues. J lost 2 bases, V lost 6 bases, and 5 bases had no gene match. CDR3 nucleotides: TGTGCCAGCAGGAGGACTAGCGGGACCACCTACAATGAGCAGTTCTTC. Translating gives CASRRTSGTTYNEQFF.

In its sample, this clonotype was seen a few times. The V and J genes are TRBV18 and TRBJ2-7; 7 nucleotides agree with TRBD1. CDR1 is KGHSH and CDR2 is LQKENI in the germline V gene. V lost 3 bases to trimming and J lost 5 bases; unmatched junction nucleotides: 4. CDR3 length: 13 residues. The CDR3 sequence is CASSPGTVDEQYF. Here the CDR3 DNA reads TGTGCCAGCTCACCCGGGACAGTGGACGAGCAGTACTTC.

The table lists this clonotype with many counts. This chain joins TRBV11-2 and TRBJ2-5, with 8 bases matching TRBD1. CDR3 length: 14 amino acids. Germline CDR1 and CDR2: SGHAT and FQNNGV. The V gene end was trimmed by 5 bases and the J gene end by 5 bases; junction bases not matched to a gene: 7. The CDR3 bases are TGTGCCAGCAGCCCAAGACAGGGGATGGAGACCCAGTACTTC. Its translation: CASSPRQGMETQYF.

Concerning this clonotype: A single base separates this from a much larger clone, so it may be a read error. The chain recombines TRBV30 with TRBJ2-1; D is ambiguous. Germline CDR1 reads GTSNPN; CDR2 reads SVGIG (reference sequence). V shed 0 bases and J shed 12 bases, with 9 bases lying between them. This CDR3 has 11 residues. The CDR3 region is CAWSVSDGQFF. The CDR3 DNA sequence: TGTGCCTGGAGTGTTTCAGATGGGCAGTTCTTC.

The genes are TRBV12-3 or TRBV12-4 and TRBJ1-5; D is undetermined. The V and J ends lost 2 bases and 4 bases respectively, with 9 bases between them. The CDR3 contains 14 residues. CDR3 in DNA: TGTGCCAGCAGTTTACAGTCGTGGAATCAGCCCCAGCATTTT. Amino acid sequence: CASSLQSWNQPQHF.

This clonotype came up many times. V usage is TRBV20-1 and J usage is TRBJ1-2; D is perhaps TRBD1 (6 bases). Germline V gives CDR1 DFQATT, CDR2 SNEGSKA (reference sequence). V was trimmed by 6 bases and J by 3 bases, leaving 14 bases between them. The CDR3 runs 13 residues. The CDR3 reads CSALQGVDYGYTF. CDR3 nucleotide sequence: TGCAGTGCGCTACAGGGAGTTGACTATGGCTACACCTTC.

There are many counts of this clonotype. The V gene is TRBV3-1, the J gene TRBJ1-1; D is unresolved. The germline V gene encodes CDR1 LGHDT and CDR2 YNNKEL (reference sequence). V was cut by 4 bases and J by 11 bases, with 11 bases left in between. The CDR3 loop spans 11 amino acids. In DNA form, the CDR3 reads TGTGCCAGCAGCCGGGGAAAGGAGGCTTTCTTT. This sequence encodes CASSRGKEAFF.

Ten or more counts support this clonotype. The rearrangement uses TRBV24-1 and TRBJ2-3; D is ambiguous. The germline V and J ends were trimmed by 7 bases and 5 bases, with 6 bases remaining between them. This CDR3 comprises 11 residues. In germline, CDR1 is KGHDR, CDR2 SFDVKD. The chain's CDR3 is CATRQGDTQYF. CDR3 nucleotides: TGTGCCACCAGACAAGGAGATACGCAGTATTTT.